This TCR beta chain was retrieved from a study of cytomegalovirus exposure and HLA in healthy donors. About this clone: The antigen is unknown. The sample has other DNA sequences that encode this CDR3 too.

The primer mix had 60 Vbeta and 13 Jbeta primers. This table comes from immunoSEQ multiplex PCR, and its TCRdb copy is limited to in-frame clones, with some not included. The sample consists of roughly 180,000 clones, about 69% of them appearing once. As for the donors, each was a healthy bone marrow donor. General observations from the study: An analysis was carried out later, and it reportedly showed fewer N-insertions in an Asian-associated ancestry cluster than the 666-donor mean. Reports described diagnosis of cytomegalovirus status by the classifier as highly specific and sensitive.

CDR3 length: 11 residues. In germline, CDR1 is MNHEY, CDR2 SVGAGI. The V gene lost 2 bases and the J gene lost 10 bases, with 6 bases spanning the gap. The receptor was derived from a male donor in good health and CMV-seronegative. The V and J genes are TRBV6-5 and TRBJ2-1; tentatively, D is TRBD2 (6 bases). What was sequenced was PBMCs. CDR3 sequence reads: CASSYGGEQFF. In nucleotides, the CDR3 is TGTGCCAGCAGTTACGGAGGGGAGCAGTTCTTC.